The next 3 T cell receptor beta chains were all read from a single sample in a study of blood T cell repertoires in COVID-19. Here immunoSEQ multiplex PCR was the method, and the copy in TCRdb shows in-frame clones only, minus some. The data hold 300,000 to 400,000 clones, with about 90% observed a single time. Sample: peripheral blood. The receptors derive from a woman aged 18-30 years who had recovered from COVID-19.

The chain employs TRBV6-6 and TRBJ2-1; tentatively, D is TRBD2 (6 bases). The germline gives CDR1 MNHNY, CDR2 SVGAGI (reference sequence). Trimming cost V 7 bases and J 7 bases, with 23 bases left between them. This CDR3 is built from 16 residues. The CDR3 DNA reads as TGTGCCAGCACCTTCGGGACTCTCCTCGGGGATAATGAGCAGTTCTTC. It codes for CASTFGTLLGDNEQFF.

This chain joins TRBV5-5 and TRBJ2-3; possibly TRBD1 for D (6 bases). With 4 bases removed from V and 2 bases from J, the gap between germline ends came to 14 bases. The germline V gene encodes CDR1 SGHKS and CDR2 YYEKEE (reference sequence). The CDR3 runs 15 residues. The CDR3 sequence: CASSLPQGTTDTQYF. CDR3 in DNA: TGTGCCAGCAGCCTCCCACAGGGTACCACAGATACGCAGTATTTT.

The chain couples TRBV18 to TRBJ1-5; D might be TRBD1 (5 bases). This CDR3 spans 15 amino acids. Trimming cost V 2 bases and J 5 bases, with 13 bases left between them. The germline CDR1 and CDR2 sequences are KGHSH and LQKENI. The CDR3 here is CASSPNKGVDQPQHF. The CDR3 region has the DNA TGTGCCAGCTCACCAAATAAAGGGGTCGATCAGCCCCAGCATTTT.